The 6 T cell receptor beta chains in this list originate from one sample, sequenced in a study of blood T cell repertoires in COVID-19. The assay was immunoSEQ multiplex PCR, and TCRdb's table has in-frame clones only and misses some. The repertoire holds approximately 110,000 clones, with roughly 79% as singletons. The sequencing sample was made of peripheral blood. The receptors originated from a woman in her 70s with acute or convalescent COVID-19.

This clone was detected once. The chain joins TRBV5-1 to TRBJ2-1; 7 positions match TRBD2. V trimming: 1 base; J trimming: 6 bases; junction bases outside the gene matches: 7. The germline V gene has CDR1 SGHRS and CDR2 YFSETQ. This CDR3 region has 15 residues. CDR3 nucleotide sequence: TGCGCCAGCAGCTTGCGGCGGGACTACCTCAATGAGCAGTTCTTC. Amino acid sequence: CASSLRRDYLNEQFF.

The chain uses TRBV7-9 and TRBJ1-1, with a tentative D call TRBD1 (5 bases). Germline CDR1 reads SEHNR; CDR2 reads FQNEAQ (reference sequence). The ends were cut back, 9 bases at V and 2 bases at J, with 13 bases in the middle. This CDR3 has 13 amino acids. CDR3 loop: CASRREGNTEAFF. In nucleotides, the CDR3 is TGTGCCAGTCGCAGGGAAGGAAACACTGAAGCTTTCTTT.

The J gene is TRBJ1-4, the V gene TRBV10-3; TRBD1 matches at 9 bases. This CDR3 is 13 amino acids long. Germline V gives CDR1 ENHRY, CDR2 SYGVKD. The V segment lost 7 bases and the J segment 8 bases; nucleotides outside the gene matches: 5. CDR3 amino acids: CAITPDRGEKLFF. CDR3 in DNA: TGTGCCATCACCCCGGACAGGGGCGAAAAACTGTTTTTT.

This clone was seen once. The DNA for the CDR3 is TGTGCCAGCAGCCCGTCGAGGACTAGCGGGGGATCCACAGATACGCAGTATTTT. Its protein product is CASSPSRTSGGSTDTQYF. J is TRBJ2-3 and V is TRBV7-9; TRBD2 matches at 13 bases. V was clipped by 5 bases and J by 2 bases; unmatched bases: 10. Germline CDR1 reads SEHNR; CDR2 reads FQNEAQ (reference sequence). This CDR3 is built from 18 residues.

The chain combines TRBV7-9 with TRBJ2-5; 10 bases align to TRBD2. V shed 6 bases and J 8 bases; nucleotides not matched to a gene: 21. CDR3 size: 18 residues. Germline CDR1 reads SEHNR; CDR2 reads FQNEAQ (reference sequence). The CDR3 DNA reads TGTGCCAGCAGGCCTGGGACTAGCGAGAAGATCAAGTTGTTTACCCAGTACTTC. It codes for CASRPGTSEKIKLFTQYF.

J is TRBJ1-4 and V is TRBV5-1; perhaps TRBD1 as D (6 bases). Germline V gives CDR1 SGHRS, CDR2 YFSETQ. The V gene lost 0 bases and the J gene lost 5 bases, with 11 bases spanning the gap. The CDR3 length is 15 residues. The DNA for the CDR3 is TGCGCCAGCAGCTTGGAGGGGGACCCCAATGAAAAACTGTTTTTT. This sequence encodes CASSLEGDPNEKLFF. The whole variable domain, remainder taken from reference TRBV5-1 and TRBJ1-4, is KAGVTQTPRYLIKTRGQQVTLSCSPISGHRSVSWYQQTPGQGLQFLFEYFSETQRNKGNFPGRFSGRQFSNSRSEMNVSTLELGDSALYLCASSLEGDPNEKLFFGSGTQLSVL.